Below are 21 T cell receptor beta chains sequenced from a single sample in a study of CD8 T cells in ankylosing spondylitis. Findings and caveats of the study: Ankylosing spondylitis blood appeared to be characterized by a TCR beta motif of eight highly homologous variants.

TCRdb used MiXCR to reprocess the 5' RACE reads, holding one entry per CDR3 protein. The repertoire holds about 480,000 distinct CDR3 sequences, with roughly a sixth as singletons. These receptors have no identified antigens. Source material: blood, either unsorted or a sorted T cell fraction (not recorded which). All receptors derive from a male donor with ankylosing spondylitis.

The sample holds many counts of this clonotype. The chain uses TRBV28 and TRBJ2-1; D gene unclear. V lost 6 bases to trimming and J lost 5 bases, with 5 bases between them. This CDR3 is built from 11 residues. Looked up from germline, CDR1 is MDHEN and CDR2 is SYDVKM. Here the CDR3 DNA reads TGTGCCAGCAGGACGCACAATGAGCAGTTCTTC. Translation gives CASRTHNEQFF.

This clonotype was seen a handful of times. The rearrangement uses TRBV29-1 and TRBJ2-3; TRBD1 matches at 9 bases. Germline V gene lookup returns CDR1 SQVTM and CDR2 ANQGSEA. The CDR3 contains 16 residues. Trimming removed 5 bases from V and 2 bases from J; junction bases left unmatched: 11. The CDR3 sequence is CSVSRDRVPTTDTQYF. Here the CDR3 DNA reads TGCAGCGTTTCCCGGGACAGGGTTCCGACCACAGATACGCAGTATTTT.

A few counts support this clonotype. The genes are TRBV18 and TRBJ2-3; D remains unclear. From germline, CDR1 is KGHSH and CDR2 LQKENI. V was cut by 0 bases and J by 3 bases, with 10 bases left in between. The CDR3 runs 15 residues. CDR3 loop: CASSPPWGSTDTQYF. The CDR3 DNA reads as TGTGCCAGCTCACCACCTTGGGGAAGTACAGATACGCAGTATTTT.

V is TRBV20-1 and J is TRBJ2-5; TRBD2 agrees at 9 bases. There are 14 residues in the CDR3. Looked up from germline, CDR1 is DFQATT and CDR2 is SNEGSKA (reference sequence). V lost 0 bases and J lost 6; bases outside the gene matches: 5. CDR3 protein: CSARELAGLQTQYF. In DNA, the CDR3 is TGCAGTGCTAGAGAACTAGCGGGTTTACAGACCCAGTACTTC.

The J gene is TRBJ2-7, the V gene TRBV7-9, with 7 positions matching TRBD1. The V segment lost 9 bases and the J segment 1 base; nucleotides outside the gene matches: 3. CDR3 length: 12 amino acids. CDR1 and CDR2 from the germline V gene are SEHNR and FQNEAQ (reference sequence). The CDR3 sequence is CASQTGSYEQYF. As DNA, the CDR3 is TGTGCCAGTCAGACAGGGTCCTACGAGCAGTACTTC.

The chain joins TRBV6-1 to TRBJ2-2; 7 bases align to TRBD2. V trimming: 4 bases; J trimming: 2 bases; junction bases outside the gene matches: 7. Germline V gene sequence: CDR1 MNHNS, CDR2 SASEGT. There are 16 residues in the CDR3. CDR3 region: CASSVRSGINTGELFF. The CDR3 DNA reads TGTGCCAGCAGTGTCCGCAGCGGGATAAACACCGGGGAGCTGTTTTTT.

This chain links TRBV5-5 with TRBJ1-5, with a tentative D call TRBD1 (6 bases). V lost 4 bases to trimming and J lost 6 bases, with 17 bases between them. Germline assignment: CDR1 SGHKS and CDR2 YYEKEE (reference sequence). The CDR3 runs to 15 residues. The DNA of the CDR3 is TGTGCCAGCAGCCCCGTAGCAGGGGTGGGTCAGCCCCAGCATTTT. Its protein product is CASSPVAGVGQPQHF.

The chain carries TRBV6-2 or TRBV6-3 and TRBJ2-7; 8 nucleotides align to TRBD2. J lost 2 bases, V lost 10 bases, and 7 bases had no gene match. This CDR3 has 13 residues. The germline CDR1 and CDR2 sequences are MNHEY and SVGEGT. The CDR3 nucleotides are TGTGCCACCGCGGGAGGCTCAGCCTACGAGCAGTACTTC. Protein: CATAGGSAYEQYF.

This clonotype was recorded a few times. The chain links TRBV7-9 to TRBJ1-4; TRBD1 might be the D (6 bases). CDR3 length: 14 amino acids. Germline CDR1 is SEHNR and CDR2 is FQNEAQ (reference sequence). Deletions cut 5 bases from V and 10 bases from J, with 17 bases between. CDR3 residues: CASSPGTLGGKLFF. The DNA for the CDR3 is TGTGCCAGCAGCCCAGGGACACTGGGCGGAAAACTGTTTTTT.

This clonotype has more than one count but fewer than ten. The V gene is TRBV7-9, the J gene TRBJ1-6; 10 nucleotides line up with TRBD1. This CDR3 contains 15 residues. In germline, CDR1 is SEHNR, CDR2 FQNEAQ (reference sequence). Trimming at V came to 2 bases and at J to 7 bases, leaving 2 bases not matched to a gene. CDR3 coding DNA: TGTGCCAGCAGCTTAAAGGGACAGGGGAATTCACCCCTCCACTTT. Translated: CASSLKGQGNSPLHF.

This clonotype was seen a few times. The chain couples TRBV3-1 to TRBJ2-4, with D perhaps matching TRBD2 (6 bases). Germline assignment: CDR1 LGHDT and CDR2 YNNKEL (reference sequence). The CDR3 totals 14 residues. V dropped 6 bases and J dropped 5 bases, with 14 bases sitting between them. The CDR3 DNA follows: TGTGCCAGCAGGTACAGTGGAGGGGAAAACATTCAGTACTTC. Translated: CASRYSGGENIQYF.

CDR3 sequence reads: CASSPLGSTSNQPQHF. In DNA, the CDR3 is TGTGCCAGCAGCCCCCTGGGTAGTACTAGCAATCAGCCCCAGCATTTT. This chain connects TRBV11-2 to TRBJ1-5; D call uncertain. The CDR3 has 16 amino acids. Germline V gives CDR1 SGHAT, CDR2 FQNNGV. V lost 5 bases and J lost 0, with 14 bases in between.

This clonotype was found a few times. V usage is TRBV7-3 and J usage is TRBJ2-1; no firm D call. The CDR3 sequence is 14 residues long. Germline lookup yields CDR1 SGHTA and CDR2 FQGTGA. Trimming removed 5 bases at V and 2 bases at J, with 10 bases between. This CDR3 reads CASSLGSTYNEQFF. The CDR3 nucleotides read TGTGCCAGCAGCCTGGGTAGTACCTACAATGAGCAGTTCTTC.

The sample holds a few counts of this clonotype. The chain recombines TRBV5-1 with TRBJ2-3; 10 bases are shared with TRBD2. The CDR3 runs 17 residues. Unmatched junction bases numbered 5, after V lost 0 bases and J lost 1 base. Germline V CDR1 and CDR2: SGHRS, YFSETQ. The CDR3 region has the DNA TGCGCCAGCAGCTTGGGGTCTAGCGGGGGACGCACAGATACGCAGTATTTT. Protein: CASSLGSSGGRTDTQYF.

The J gene is TRBJ1-1, the V gene TRBV12-3 or TRBV12-4; TRBD1 might be the D (5 bases). V lost 5 bases to trimming and J lost 1 base, with 8 bases between them. The CDR3 sequence is 13 residues long. As DNA, the CDR3 is TGTGCCAGCAGTCCGACAGAGAACACTGAAGCTTTCTTT. Its translation: CASSPTENTEAFF.

This clonotype was seen a handful of times. This chain links TRBV5-1 with TRBJ2-3; 13 nucleotides match TRBD2. The CDR3 contains 17 residues. V lost 3 bases and J lost 1; bases outside the gene matches: 5. Per the germline V gene, CDR1 is SGHRS and CDR2 is YFSETQ. CDR3 protein: CASSSGLAGVGTDTQYF. In DNA, the CDR3 is TGCGCCAGCAGCTCTGGACTAGCGGGAGTTGGCACAGATACGCAGTATTTT.

The chain carries TRBV29-1 and TRBJ2-1; 9 bases fit TRBD1. The CDR3 sequence is 13 residues long. With V trimmed by 4 bases and J by 9 bases, 7 bases remained unmatched. Germline lookup yields CDR1 SQVTM and CDR2 ANQGSEA. The CDR3 DNA reads as TGCAGCGTTGTACGTTTACAGGGGGCTGAGCAGTTCTTC. It specifies CSVVRLQGAEQFF.

In its sample, this clonotype was seen many times. This chain joins TRBV20-1 and TRBJ2-3; 10 bases are a match to TRBD2. V was clipped by 5 bases and J by 6 bases; unmatched bases: 11. Germline CDR1 reads DFQATT; CDR2 reads SNEGSKA (reference sequence). There are 15 residues in the CDR3. The CDR3 protein is CSADISGRTTDTQYF. The DNA of the CDR3 is TGCAGTGCTGACATTAGCGGGAGGACCACGGATACGCAGTATTTT.

This clonotype was found many times. V and J are TRBV18 and TRBJ1-5, with D possibly matching TRBD1 (5 bases). Germline CDR1 is KGHSH and CDR2 is LQKENI. CDR3 length equals 13 residues. The V end was cut by 2 bases, the J end by 7 bases, with 9 bases between. The CDR3 DNA reads TGTGCCAGCTCACCAGACAGTAAGCAGCCCCAGCATTTT. Its protein product is CASSPDSKQPQHF.

This clonotype was detected a few times. This chain connects TRBV4-2 to TRBJ1-5; D might be TRBD1 (5 bases). This CDR3 region has 16 residues. Germline CDR1 and CDR2: LGHNA and YNFKEQ. V was shortened by 4 bases and J by 3 bases, with 16 bases between the two germline ends. The CDR3 nucleotides read TGTGCCAGCAGCCGGGGACCCCCGGACGACAATCAGCCCCAGCATTTT. Translation gives CASSRGPPDDNQPQHF.

V usage is TRBV15 and J usage is TRBJ1-6; D ambiguous. V was shortened by 1 base and J by 0 bases, with 4 bases between the two germline ends. Germline loops: CDR1 LNHNV, CDR2 YYDKDF (reference sequence). The CDR3 extends over 15 amino acids. The CDR3 protein is CATSRGISYNSPLHF. DNA for the CDR3: TGTGCCACCAGCAGAGGGATCTCCTATAATTCACCCCTCCACTTT.